A single sample gave rise to the 24 T cell receptor beta chains below, sequenced in a study of blood T cell repertoires in COVID-19. Only in-frame clones appear in the TCRdb table, and some are missing; sequencing was by immunoSEQ multiplex PCR. In the table there are 200,000 to 250,000 clones, approximately 88% of which are singletons. The sequenced sample was PBMCs or T cells enriched from blood (not recorded which). The receptors derive from a woman aged 30 to 39 who had been exposed to COVID-19.

The genes are TRBV2 and TRBJ2-7; the match to TRBD2 covers 8 bases. The J segment lost 1 base and the V segment lost 8 bases, leaving 7 bases of the junction unmatched. The CDR3 is made up of 14 amino acids. Germline CDR1 SNHLY, CDR2 FYNNEI. In DNA, the CDR3 is TGTGCCAGCTCTTGGCGGGAGGTATCCTACGAGCAGTACTTC. Encoded protein: CASSWREVSYEQYF.

The V and J genes are TRBV11-2 and TRBJ2-5, with 7 nucleotides matching TRBD1. This CDR3 is built from 20 residues. Germline CDR1 is SGHAT and CDR2 is FQNNGV. V was pared by 0 bases and J by 0 bases, with 16 bases of the junction left unmatched. In DNA, the CDR3 is TGTGCCAGCAGCTTAGATTCGAGGGGGCGTATAGGACTTAACCAAGAGACCCAGTACTTC. It yields the protein CASSLDSRGRIGLNQETQYF.

J is TRBJ1-4 and V is TRBV18; 7 bases are a match to TRBD1. The V and J ends lost 6 bases and 5 bases, in that order; junction bases with no gene match: 15. The CDR3 spans 17 residues. CDR1 is KGHSH and CDR2 is LQKENI in the germline V gene. The CDR3 nucleotides are TGTGCCAGCTCCTGGTTACGAGGGACAGCGCGAAATGAAAAACTGTTTTTT. It yields the protein CASSWLRGTARNEKLFF.

The CDR3 sequence is CASSLHASGGLGSTQYF. CDR3 DNA: TGTGCCAGCAGCTTACATGCTAGCGGGGGCCTGGGTTCGACCCAGTACTTC. The gene calls are TRBV7-2 and TRBJ2-5; 10 bases are a match to TRBD2. Germline V gene sequence: CDR1 SGHTA, CDR2 FQGNSA. CDR3 size: 17 residues. Trimming at V came to 2 bases and at J to 7 bases, leaving 13 bases not matched to a gene.

The chain uses TRBV2 and TRBJ1-1; tentatively, D is TRBD1 (5 bases). Germline V gene data show CDR1 as SNHLY and CDR2 as FYNNEI. V shed 3 bases and J shed 5 bases, with 13 bases lying between them. The length of the CDR3 is 14 residues. This CDR3 is CASSDRREDTEAFF. The CDR3 DNA sequence: TGTGCCAGCAGTGATCGCAGGGAAGATACTGAAGCTTTCTTT. Full variable domain (missing parts from reference TRBV2 and TRBJ1-1): EPEVTQTPSHQVTQMGQEVILRCVPISNHLYFYWYRQILGQKVEFLVSFYNNEISEKSEIFDDQFSVERPDGSNFTLKIRSTKLEDSAMYFCASSDRREDTEAFFGQGTRLTVV.

This chain uses TRBV19 with TRBJ1-1, with D possibly being TRBD1 (6 bases). Germline V CDR1 and CDR2: LNHDA, SQIVND (reference sequence). The V gene lost 7 bases and the J gene lost 3 bases, with 12 bases spanning the gap. The CDR3 loop spans 13 amino acids. CDR3 amino acids: CASKPTGHTEAFF. CDR3 DNA sequence: TGTGCCAGTAAGCCAACAGGGCACACTGAAGCTTTCTTT.

The rearrangement joins TRBV6-5 to TRBJ2-1; a possible D gene is TRBD2 (5 bases). V was cut by 7 bases and J by 0 bases, with 13 bases left in between. CDR3 length equals 15 residues. Germline V gene sequence: CDR1 MNHEY, CDR2 SVGAGI. Here the CDR3 reads CASIRAVSSYNEQFF. The CDR3 DNA follows: TGTGCCAGCATTAGAGCGGTGAGCTCCTACAATGAGCAGTTCTTC.

V and J are TRBV30 and TRBJ1-1; perhaps TRBD1 as D (5 bases). V lost 6 bases to trimming and J lost 0 bases, with 23 bases between them. The V gene's germline CDR1 is GTSNPN and CDR2 SVGIG (reference sequence). This CDR3 has 17 residues. The CDR3 loop reads CACSRGAGLNMNTEAFF. The CDR3 nucleotides read TGTGCCTGTTCCCGCGGGGCAGGCCTTAACATGAACACTGAAGCTTTCTTT. Full variable domain (missing parts from reference TRBV30 and TRBJ1-1): SQTIHQWPATLVQPVGSPLSLECTVEGTSNPNLYWYRQAAGRGLQLLFYSVGIGQISSEVPQNLSASRPQDRQFILSSKKLLLSDSGFYLCACSRGAGLNMNTEAFFGQGTRLTVV.

J is TRBJ2-3 and V is TRBV14; TRBD2 matches 10 bases. This CDR3 contains 15 residues. Germline V gene data show CDR1 as SGHDN and CDR2 as FVKESK. J gave up 4 bases and V 1 base, and 2 bases lay outside the gene matches. The CDR3 here is CASSQGTSGADTQYF. In DNA form, the CDR3 reads TGTGCCAGCAGCCAAGGGACTAGCGGCGCAGATACGCAGTATTTT.

The genes are TRBV18 and TRBJ2-7; tentatively, D is TRBD1 (5 bases). Germline V lookup: CDR1 KGHSH, CDR2 LQKENI. Trimming removed 6 bases at V and 3 bases at J, with 12 bases between. The CDR3 sequence is 13 residues long. The DNA of the CDR3 is TGTGCCAGCTCCAGGGATCTCAACTACGAGCAGTACTTC. It translates to CASSRDLNYEQYF.

J is TRBJ2-2 and V is TRBV9, with 9 bases lining up with TRBD1. V lost 0 bases and J lost 5; bases outside the gene matches: 11. Germline CDR1 is SGDLS and CDR2 is YYNGEE. CDR3 length equals 18 residues. For the CDR3, the DNA is TGTGCCAGCAGCGTAGGAACCACAGGGGGCGCGGAGACCGGGGAGCTGTTTTTT. It is translated as CASSVGTTGGAETGELFF.

The gene calls are TRBV25-1 and TRBJ2-7; possibly TRBD2 for D (6 bases). CDR1 and CDR2 (germline): MGHDK, SYGVNS. The CDR3 runs 18 residues. Trimming pared 3 bases from V and 3 bases from J, leaving 24 bases between. The CDR3 here is CASSDPSPGGGRFYEQYF. CDR3 DNA sequence: TGTGCCAGCAGTGACCCAAGCCCTGGGGGAGGAAGGTTCTACGAGCAGTACTTC.

This rearrangement joins TRBV5-1 to TRBJ1-2; D remains ambiguous. Germline V gene sequence: CDR1 SGHRS, CDR2 YFSETQ. V lost 0 bases to trimming and J lost 4 bases, with 7 bases between them. The CDR3 totals 13 residues. CDR3 bases: TGCGCCAGCAGCTTGGGAGACATCTATGGCTACACCTTC. This gives the protein CASSLGDIYGYTF.

This clone was detected ten times or more. The chain uses TRBV19 and TRBJ2-2, with TRBD2 identical over 9 bases. The V segment lost 5 bases and the J segment 5 bases; nucleotides outside the gene matches: 12. Looked up from germline, CDR1 is LNHDA and CDR2 is SQIVND (reference sequence). The CDR3 has 17 residues. The CDR3 region has the DNA TGTGCCAGTAGTCTTTCCTCGCGGGAGGGCCGGACCGGGGAGCTGTTTTTT. Translating it yields CASSLSSREGRTGELFF.

This clone has a handful of counts. The chain carries TRBV28 and TRBJ2-1; no reliable D call. The CDR3 covers 12 residues. Germline CDR1 MDHEN, CDR2 SYDVKM. Trimming stripped 5 bases from V and 8 bases from J, with 10 bases between. The CDR3 nucleotides are TGTGCCAGCAGTCCCGTACTCGATGAGCAGTTCTTC. Protein sequence: CASSPVLDEQFF. The variable domain in full, completed from reference TRBV28 and TRBJ2-1, reads DVKVTQSSRYLVKRTGEKVFLECVQDMDHENMFWYRQDPGLGLRLIYFSYDVKMKEKGDIPEGYSVSREKKERFSLILESASTNQTSMYLCASSPVLDEQFFGPGTRLTVL.

The chain is built from TRBV9 and TRBJ2-2; D remains ambiguous. The CDR3 length is 14 residues. Trimming removed 2 bases at V and 7 bases at J, with 12 bases between. Germline CDR1 reads SGDLS; CDR2 reads YYNGEE. CDR3 in amino acids: CASSVQAPGGELFF. Here the CDR3 DNA reads TGTGCCAGCAGCGTTCAGGCCCCCGGCGGGGAGCTGTTTTTT.

In regard to this clone: The identical CDR3 is also encoded by other nucleotide sequences in the sample. The CDR3 coding sequence is TGTGCCAGCAGCGTAGGTAGAGGCGAGCAGTACTTC. Translation gives CASSVGRGEQYF. The V call is TRBV9, the J call TRBJ2-7; D is unresolved. CDR3 size: 12 residues. In germline, CDR1 is SGDLS, CDR2 YYNGEE. The germline V and J ends were trimmed by 0 bases and 6 bases, with 7 bases remaining between them.

The J gene is TRBJ1-6, the V gene TRBV15; D gene unclear. Trimming cost V 5 bases and J 9 bases, with 14 bases left between them. Germline-derived CDR1 and CDR2 are LNHNV and YYDKDF (reference sequence). This CDR3 region has 14 residues. The CDR3 sequence is CATSLRGRSSPLHF. The DNA for the CDR3 is TGTGCCACCAGCCTGCGGGGTAGGAGTTCACCCCTCCACTTT.

This chain joins TRBV14 and TRBJ2-1, with 14 bases fitting TRBD2. The V gene end was trimmed by 8 bases and the J gene end by 8 bases; junction bases not matched to a gene: 2. Germline-derived CDR1 and CDR2 are SGHDN and FVKESK. There are 13 residues in the CDR3. The CDR3 reads CASGLAGGHEQFF. The CDR3 DNA sequence: TGTGCCAGCGGACTAGCGGGAGGACATGAGCAGTTCTTC.

The V call is TRBV29-1, the J call TRBJ2-1, with 9 bases lining up with TRBD2. After removal of 6 bases from V and 2 bases from J, the junction contained 5 bases not matched to a gene. This CDR3 has 14 amino acids. CDR1 is SQVTM and CDR2 is ANQGSEA in the germline V gene. As DNA, the CDR3 is TGCAGCGTACGGACTAGCGTGACCTACAATGAGCAGTTCTTC. This sequence encodes CSVRTSVTYNEQFF.

This chain joins TRBV19 and TRBJ1-4; D remains unclear. The CDR3 extends over 15 amino acids. Trimming cost V 4 bases and J 5 bases, with 14 bases left between them. The germline CDR1 and CDR2 sequences are LNHDA and SQIVND (reference sequence). The CDR3 nucleotides are TGTGCCAGTAGTACCTACCTAACCGGGAATGAAAAACTGTTTTTT. This encodes CASSTYLTGNEKLFF. The full variable domain, with the rest looked up from reference TRBV19 and TRBJ1-4, is DGGITQSPKYLFRKEGQNVTLSCEQNLNHDAMYWYRQDPGQGLRLIYYSQIVNDFQKGDIAEGYSVSREKKESFPLTVTSAQKNPTAFYLCASSTYLTGNEKLFFGSGTQLSVL.

This clone has only one observation. The genes are TRBV7-3 and TRBJ2-1; 10 nucleotides agree with TRBD2. Trimming took 1 base from V and 5 from J; bases not matched to a gene: 2. The CDR3 spans 15 residues. Per the germline V gene, CDR1 is SGHTA and CDR2 is FQGTGA. The CDR3 loop reads CASSLNGLADNEQFF. The CDR3 bases are TGTGCCAGCAGCTTAAATGGACTAGCGGACAATGAGCAGTTCTTC.

The chain links TRBV30 to TRBJ2-4; tentatively, D is TRBD2 (6 bases). V was clipped by 3 bases and J by 10 bases, with 16 bases between them. The CDR3 is 13 amino acids. Per germline, CDR1 GTSNPN and CDR2 SVGIG (reference sequence). CDR3 sequence: CAWSDGAGWIQYF. The CDR3 DNA follows: TGTGCCTGGAGCGATGGGGCGGGATGGATTCAGTACTTC.

The chain couples TRBV27 to TRBJ2-3; 14 bases are a match to TRBD2. Germline V CDR1 and CDR2: MNHEY, SMNVEV (reference sequence). The CDR3 length is 16 residues. V dropped 4 bases and J dropped 6; count of bases not matched to a gene: 6. The CDR3, as DNA: TGTGCCAGCAGTTCGGGACTAGCGGGAGAACGGGATACGCAGTATTTT. This gives the protein CASSSGLAGERDTQYF.